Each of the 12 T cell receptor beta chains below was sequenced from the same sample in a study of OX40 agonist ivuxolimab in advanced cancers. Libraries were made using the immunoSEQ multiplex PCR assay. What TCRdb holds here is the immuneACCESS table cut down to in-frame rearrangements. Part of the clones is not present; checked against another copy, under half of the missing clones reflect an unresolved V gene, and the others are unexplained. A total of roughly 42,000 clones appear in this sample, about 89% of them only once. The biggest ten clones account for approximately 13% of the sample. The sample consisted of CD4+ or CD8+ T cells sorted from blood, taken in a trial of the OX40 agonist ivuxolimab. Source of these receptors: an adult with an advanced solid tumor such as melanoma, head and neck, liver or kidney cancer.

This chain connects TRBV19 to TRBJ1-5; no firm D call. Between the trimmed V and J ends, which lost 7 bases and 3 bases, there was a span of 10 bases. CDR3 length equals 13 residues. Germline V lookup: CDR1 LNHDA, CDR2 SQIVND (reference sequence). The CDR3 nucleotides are TGTGCCAGTACCCTTAGTTACAATCAGCCCCAGCATTTT. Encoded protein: CASTLSYNQPQHF.

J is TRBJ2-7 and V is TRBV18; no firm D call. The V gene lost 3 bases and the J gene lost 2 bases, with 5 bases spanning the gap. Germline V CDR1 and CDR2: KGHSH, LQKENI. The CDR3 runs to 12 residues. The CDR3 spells CASSPTAYEQYF. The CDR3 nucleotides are TGTGCCAGCTCACCCACAGCCTACGAGCAGTACTTC.

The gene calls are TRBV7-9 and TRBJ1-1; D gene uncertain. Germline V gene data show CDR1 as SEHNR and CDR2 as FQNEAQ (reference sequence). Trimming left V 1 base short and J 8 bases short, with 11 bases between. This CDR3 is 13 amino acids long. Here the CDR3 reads CASSLGQRLEAFF. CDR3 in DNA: TGTGCCAGCAGCTTAGGCCAGCGACTCGAAGCTTTCTTT.

In DNA form, the CDR3 reads TGCGCCAGCAGCCAAGATATTGCAGTTTACAATGAGCAGTTCTTC. It encodes CASSQDIAVYNEQFF. The chain joins TRBV4-1 to TRBJ2-1; D gene uncertain. Per the germline V gene, CDR1 is MGHRA and CDR2 is YSYEKL. V lost 0 bases and J lost 4, with 10 bases in between. The CDR3 contains 15 residues.

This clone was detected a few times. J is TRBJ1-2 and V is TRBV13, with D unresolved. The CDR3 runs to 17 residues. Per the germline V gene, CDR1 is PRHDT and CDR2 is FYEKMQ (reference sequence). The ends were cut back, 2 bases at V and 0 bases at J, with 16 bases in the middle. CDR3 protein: CASSLRGSSTPNYGYTF. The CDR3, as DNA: TGTGCCAGCAGCTTACGGGGATCGTCCACTCCTAACTATGGCTACACCTTC. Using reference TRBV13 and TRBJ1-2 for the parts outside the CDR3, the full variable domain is AAGVIQSPRHLIKEKRETATLKCYPIPRHDTVYWYQQGPGQDPQFLISFYEKMQSDKGSIPDRFSAQQFSDYHSELNMSSLELGDSALYFCASSLRGSSTPNYGYTFGSGTRLTVV.

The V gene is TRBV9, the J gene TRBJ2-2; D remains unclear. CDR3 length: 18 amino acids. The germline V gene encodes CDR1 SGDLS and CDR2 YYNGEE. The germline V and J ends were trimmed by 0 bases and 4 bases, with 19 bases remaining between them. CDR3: CASSVDGDQAGLTGELFF. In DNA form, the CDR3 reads TGTGCCAGCAGCGTAGACGGTGACCAGGCAGGCCTCACCGGGGAGCTGTTTTTT.

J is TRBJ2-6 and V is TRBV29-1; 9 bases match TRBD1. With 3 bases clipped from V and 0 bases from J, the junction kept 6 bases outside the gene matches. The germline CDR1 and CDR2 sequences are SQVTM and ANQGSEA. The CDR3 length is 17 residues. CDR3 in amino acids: CSVEGQGAVSGANVLTF. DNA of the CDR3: TGCAGCGTTGAGGGACAGGGAGCGGTCTCTGGGGCCAACGTCCTGACTTTC.

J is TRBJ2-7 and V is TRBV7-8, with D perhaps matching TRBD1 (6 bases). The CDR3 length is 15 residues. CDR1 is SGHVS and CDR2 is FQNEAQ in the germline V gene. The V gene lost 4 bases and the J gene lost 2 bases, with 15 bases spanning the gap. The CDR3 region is CASSSRDIRAYEQYF. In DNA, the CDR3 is TGTGCCAGCAGCTCGAGGGACATACGAGCCTACGAGCAGTACTTC.

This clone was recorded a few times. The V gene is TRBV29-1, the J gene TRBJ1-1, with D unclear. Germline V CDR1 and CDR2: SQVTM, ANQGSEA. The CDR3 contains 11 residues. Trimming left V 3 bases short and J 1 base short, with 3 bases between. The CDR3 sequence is CSVEGNTEAFF. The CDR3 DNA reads TGCAGCGTTGAGGGGAACACTGAAGCTTTCTTT.

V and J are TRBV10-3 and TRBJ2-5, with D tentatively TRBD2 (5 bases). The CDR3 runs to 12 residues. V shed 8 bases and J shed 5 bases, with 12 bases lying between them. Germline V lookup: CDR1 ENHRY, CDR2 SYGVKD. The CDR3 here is CAIGGLGETQYF. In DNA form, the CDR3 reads TGTGCCATCGGAGGCTTGGGGGAGACCCAGTACTTC.

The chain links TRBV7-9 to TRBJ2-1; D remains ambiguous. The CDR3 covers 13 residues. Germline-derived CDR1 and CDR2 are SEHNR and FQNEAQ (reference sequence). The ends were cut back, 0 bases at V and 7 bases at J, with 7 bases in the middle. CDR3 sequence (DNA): TGTGCCAGCAGCTTAGCGGGTAGAAATGAGCAGTTCTTC. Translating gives CASSLAGRNEQFF.

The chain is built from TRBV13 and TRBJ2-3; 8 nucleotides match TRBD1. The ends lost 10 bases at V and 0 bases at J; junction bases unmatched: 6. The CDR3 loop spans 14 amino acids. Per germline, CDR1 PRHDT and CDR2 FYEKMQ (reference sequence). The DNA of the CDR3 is TGTGCCACCGATAGGACAGGGAGCACAGATACGCAGTATTTT. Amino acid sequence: CATDRTGSTDTQYF.